These T cell receptor beta chains were read from a single sample in a study of blood T cell repertoires in COVID-19. Libraries were prepared by immunoSEQ multiplex PCR; TCRdb keeps only in-frame clonotypes and omits some of them. The table shows about 150,000 clones, with about four fifths occurring only once. Sequencing was performed on PBMCs or T cells enriched from blood (not recorded which). Every receptor here comes from a man in his forties or fifties who had recovered from COVID-19. Each CDR3 is given with its conserved first and last residue. A D gene is named only where the DNA matches it firmly. A row's size may be missing; if present it is once, few, many or a size class.

>-|TRBV5-1|TRBJ2-3|TRBD1
CASSSRDSSPTDTQYF
TGCGCCAGCAGCTCCAGGGACAGCAGTCCCACAGATACGCAGTATTTT
>few|TRBV7-8|TRBJ2-7|TRBD1
CASSPGGSEQYF
TGTGCCAGCAGCCCAGGGGGCAGCGAGCAGTACTTC
>-|TRBV19|TRBJ2-7|TRBD1
CASSPRDRVREQYF
TGTGCCAGTAGTCCCCGGGACAGGGTTCGGGAGCAGTACTTC
>-|TRBV18|TRBJ1-3|TRBD1
CASSQGASGNTIYF
TGTGCCAGCTCACAGGGGGCGTCGGGAAACACCATATATTTT
>-|TRBV25-1|TRBJ1-6|TRBD1
CASSGHGQGDNSPLHF
TGTGCCAGCAGTGGCCACGGACAGGGTGATAATTCACCCCTCCACTTT
>-|TRBV5-1|TRBJ2-2|-
CASRRANTGELFF
TGCGCCAGCCGGCGGGCGAACACCGGGGAGCTGTTTTTT
>-|TRBV24-1|TRBJ1-2|TRBD1
CATSSGTENYGYTF
TGTGCCACCAGTTCCGGGACAGAGAACTATGGCTACACCTTC
>-|TRBV9|TRBJ1-4|-
CASSVGGGTNEKLFF
TGTGCCAGCAGCGTAGGCGGGGGGACTAATGAAAAACTGTTTTTT
>-|TRBV3-1/TRBV3-2|TRBJ2-3|TRBD2
CASSDGTKYF
TGTGCCAGCAGCGACGGGACTAAGTATTTT
>-|TRBV4-2|TRBJ1-5|-
CASSQAAGNHQPQHF
TGTGCCAGCAGCCAAGCAGCGGGGAACCATCAGCCCCAGCATTTT
>-|TRBV7-9|TRBJ2-1|TRBD2
CASSLGSAGGYNEQFF
TGTGCCAGCAGCTTAGGATCAGCGGGGGGATACAATGAGCAGTTCTTC
>-|TRBV7-7|TRBJ2-5|-
CASSLPGVGAQETQYF
TGTGCTAGCAGCTTACCAGGGGTTGGGGCCCAAGAGACCCAGTACTTC
>-|TRBV27|TRBJ1-5|-
CASSFRRSNQPQHF
TGTGCCAGCAGTTTCCGGAGGAGCAATCAGCCCCAGCATTTT
>few|TRBV7-3|TRBJ1-5|-
CASSLSGGQPQHF
TGTGCCAGCAGCTTATCCGGAGGGCAGCCCCAGCATTTT
>-|TRBV25-1|TRBJ2-3|TRBD2
CASGGGSSDTQYF
TGTGCCAGTGGGGGGGGGAGCTCAGATACGCAGTATTTT
>-|TRBV24-1|TRBJ2-5|-
CATSDGSQETQYF
TGTGCCACCAGTGATGGCTCCCAAGAGACCCAGTACTTC
>-|TRBV6-5|TRBJ1-4|TRBD1
CASSYSTGFANEKLFF
TGTGCCAGCAGTTACTCGACAGGGTTCGCTAATGAAAAACTGTTTTTT
>-|TRBV27|TRBJ1-2|-
CASSSNPQINYGYTF
TGTGCCAGCAGTTCGAATCCTCAGATAAACTATGGCTACACCTTC
>-|TRBV6-5|TRBJ2-1|-
CASSYSFGEYNEQFF
TGTGCCAGCAGTTACTCCTTCGGGGAGTACAATGAGCAGTTCTTC
>-|TRBV10-1|TRBJ1-6|-
CASSEAGGSPLHF
TGCGCCAGCAGTGAGGCCGGTGGTTCACCCCTCCACTTT
>-|TRBV5-1|TRBJ2-7|-
CASSLGAGLSYEQYF
TGCGCCAGCAGCTTGGGTGCGGGGCTCTCCTACGAGCAGTACTTC
>-|TRBV4-3|TRBJ1-5|-
CASSLDTFSNQPQHF
TGCGCCAGCAGCCTTGACACATTTAGCAATCAGCCCCAGCATTTT